The 20 T cell receptor beta chains in this list originate from one sample, sequenced in a study of T cells in localized non-small cell lung cancer. Measured with immunoSEQ multiplex PCR; TCRdb has only the in-frame clones, and not every one. This sample yields 40,000 to 55,000 clones, of which around 82% are seen a single time; roughly 4.9% belongs to the top ten. The sample in question was PBMCs, obtained before any cancer treatment. These receptors all stem from a woman aged 40 to 75 with stage II lung adenocarcinoma.

The rearrangement links TRBV25-1 to TRBJ2-7; D unresolved. The germline CDR1 and CDR2 sequences are MGHDK and SYGVNS. The germline V and J ends were trimmed by 1 base and 4 bases, with 14 bases remaining between them. The CDR3 sequence is 15 residues long. Written as DNA, the CDR3 is TGTGCCAGCAGTGAATCCCTTGCTCCTTCTTACGAGCAGTACTTC. As protein: CASSESLAPSYEQYF.

This clone is medium-sized by share. This CDR3 is also generated by other DNA sequences in the sample. J is TRBJ1-2 and V is TRBV15; 9 nucleotides line up with TRBD1. The germline CDR1 and CDR2 sequences are LNHNV and YYDKDF (reference sequence). CDR3 size: 15 residues. Germline trimming cut 1 base from V and 3 bases from J; bases unmatched to any gene: 3. The CDR3 loop is CATSRGTGDDYGYTF. The CDR3 nucleotides read TGTGCCACCAGCAGAGGGACAGGGGACGACTATGGCTACACCTTC.

The chain recombines TRBV7-2 with TRBJ2-3; D is uncertain. The germline gives CDR1 SGHTA, CDR2 FQGNSA. The CDR3 spans 15 residues. V gave up 1 base and J gave up 0 bases, with 8 bases separating them. The DNA for the CDR3 is TGTGCCAGCAGCTTAGGGCTACCCAGCACAGATACGCAGTATTTT. This translates into CASSLGLPSTDTQYF.

The chain combines TRBV2 with TRBJ1-2, with 12 bases matching TRBD1. Germline CDR1 and CDR2: SNHLY and FYNNEI. The CDR3 contains 16 residues. J lost 6 bases, V lost 4 bases, and 9 bases had no gene match. The CDR3 DNA follows: TGTGCCAGCAGTGCGGGACAGGGGGCGCGATTAGATGGCTACACCTTC. It translates to CASSAGQGARLDGYTF. Full variable domain (remainder filled in from reference TRBV2 and TRBJ1-2): EPEVTQTPSHQVTQMGQEVILRCVPISNHLYFYWYRQILGQKVEFLVSFYNNEISEKSEIFDDQFSVERPDGSNFTLKIRSTKLEDSAMYFCASSAGQGARLDGYTFGSGTRLTVV.

This clone was seen a handful of times. The chain employs TRBV6-4 and TRBJ1-1; D is unresolved. CDR3 length equals 12 residues. Deletions cut 5 bases from V and 5 bases from J, with 9 bases between. Germline lookup yields CDR1 MRHNA and CDR2 SNTAGT. This CDR3 is CASSIGWTEAFF. The CDR3 DNA reads TGTGCCAGCAGTATTGGGTGGACTGAAGCTTTCTTT.

The V call is TRBV5-1, the J call TRBJ1-1, with 7 bases matching TRBD1. CDR3 length: 13 amino acids. V gave up 2 bases and J gave up 4 bases; unmatched junction bases: 2. CDR1 and CDR2 (germline): SGHRS, YFSETQ. The CDR3 here is CASSFDRATEAFF. CDR3 sequence (DNA): TGCGCCAGCAGCTTCGACAGGGCCACTGAAGCTTTCTTT.

J is TRBJ1-1 and V is TRBV11-2; D is unresolved. The CDR3 totals 14 residues. Trimming stripped 1 base from V and 1 base from J, with 7 bases between. Germline lookup yields CDR1 SGHAT and CDR2 FQNNGV. DNA for the CDR3: TGTGCCAGCAGCTTAGGGTCGGGGAACACTGAAGCTTTCTTT. Translated: CASSLGSGNTEAFF.

The chain couples TRBV13 to TRBJ2-7; 10 bases line up with TRBD2. The CDR3 consists of 15 residues. The germline CDR1 and CDR2 sequences are PRHDT and FYEKMQ (reference sequence). Trimming took 6 bases from V and 5 from J; bases not matched to a gene: 10. CDR3 in amino acids: CASSLSGGVFNEQYF. The DNA of the CDR3 is TGTGCCAGCAGTCTAAGCGGGGGGGTTTTCAACGAGCAGTACTTC.

The CDR3 DNA reads TGTGCCAGCAGTTACTCCAACACTGAAGCTTTCTTT. Translating it yields CASSYSNTEAFF. This chain connects TRBV6-7 to TRBJ1-1; D not resolved. TRBV6-7 is sorted into the ORF group, with uncertain function. The CDR3 runs to 12 residues. Trimming pared 0 bases from V and 2 bases from J, leaving 1 base between.

V and J are TRBV28 and TRBJ1-6, with D possibly matching TRBD1 (6 bases). Germline assignment: CDR1 MDHEN and CDR2 SYDVKM. The CDR3 covers 14 residues. V dropped 6 bases and J dropped 5 bases, with 11 bases sitting between them. CDR3 region: CASSWTANNSPLHF. In DNA form, the CDR3 reads TGTGCCAGCAGCTGGACAGCCAATAATTCACCCCTCCACTTT.

The chain couples TRBV19 to TRBJ1-5; 7 positions agree with TRBD1. This CDR3 has 16 amino acids. Trimming took 5 bases from V and 4 from J; bases not matched to a gene: 11. Germline assignment: CDR1 LNHDA and CDR2 SQIVND (reference sequence). This chain's CDR3 is CASSSTGPILNQPQHF. In nucleotides, the CDR3 is TGTGCCAGTAGTTCGACAGGGCCTATTCTTAATCAGCCCCAGCATTTT. The variable domain in full, completed from reference TRBV19 and TRBJ1-5, reads DGGITQSPKYLFRKEGQNVTLSCEQNLNHDAMYWYRQDPGQGLRLIYYSQIVNDFQKGDIAEGYSVSREKKESFPLTVTSAQKNPTAFYLCASSSTGPILNQPQHFGDGTRLSIL.

In this sample, this clone turned up once. The rearrangement links TRBV15 to TRBJ1-2, with a tentative D call TRBD1 (5 bases). This CDR3 is 13 amino acids long. CDR1 and CDR2 from the germline V gene are LNHNV and YYDKDF (reference sequence). Trimming stripped 1 base from V and 5 bases from J, with 8 bases between. In DNA form, the CDR3 reads TGTGCCACCAGCAGAGTGTCAGGGTATGGCTACACCTTC. Translated, it gives CATSRVSGYGYTF. Full variable domain (remainder filled in from reference TRBV15 and TRBJ1-2): DAMVIQNPRYQVTQFGKPVTLSCSQTLNHNVMYWYQQKSSQAPKLLFHYYDKDFNNEADTPDNFQSRRPNTSFCFLDIRSPGLGDTAMYLCATSRVSGYGYTFGSGTRLTVV.

The chain uses TRBV7-9 and TRBJ1-5, with D uncertain. In germline, CDR1 is SEHNR, CDR2 FQNEAQ (reference sequence). V was shortened by 2 bases and J by 1 base, with 9 bases between the two germline ends. The CDR3 sequence is 15 residues long. The CDR3 DNA follows: TGTGCCAGCAGCTTATCGTTCGGAAGCAATCAGCCCCAGCATTTT. Amino acids: CASSLSFGSNQPQHF.

The chain uses TRBV30 and TRBJ1-2; TRBD1 might be the D (5 bases). Germline V gene sequence: CDR1 GTSNPN, CDR2 SVGIG (reference sequence). The CDR3 runs to 13 residues. Trimming removed 0 bases at V and 7 bases at J, with 12 bases between. The CDR3 sequence: CAWSVNGGGGYTF. DNA of the CDR3: TGTGCCTGGAGTGTAAACGGCGGGGGTGGCTACACCTTC.

CDR3: CSVEDPGTGSYIAEAFF. CDR3 nucleotides: TGCAGCGTTGAAGATCCGGGGACAGGGAGCTATATCGCTGAAGCTTTCTTT. The genes are TRBV29-1 and TRBJ1-1, with TRBD1 matching over 9 bases. Germline CDR1 reads SQVTM; CDR2 reads ANQGSEA. The CDR3 spans 17 residues. V lost 0 bases and J lost 6; bases outside the gene matches: 14.

The rearrangement uses TRBV18 and TRBJ1-1; D not certain. This CDR3 has 12 amino acids. The germline V gene encodes CDR1 KGHSH and CDR2 LQKENI. V was cut by 4 bases and J by 6 bases, with 9 bases left in between. The CDR3 DNA reads TGTGCCAGCTCACAAAAAGGAGCTGAAGCTTTCTTT. Its protein is CASSQKGAEAFF. The whole variable domain, remainder taken from reference TRBV18 and TRBJ1-1, is NAGVMQNPRHLVRRRGQEARLRCSPMKGHSHVYWYRQLPEEGLKFMVYLQKENIIDESGMPKERFSAEFPKEGPSILRIQQVVRGDSAAYFCASSQKGAEAFFGQGTRLTVV.

The chain employs TRBV7-2 and TRBJ2-3; TRBD1 or TRBD2 may be the D gene (5 bases each). V was pared by 3 bases and J by 0 bases, with 7 bases between. There are 14 residues in the CDR3. Germline V CDR1 and CDR2: SGHTA, FQGNSA. Here the CDR3 reads CASSLGPSTDTQYF. For the CDR3, the DNA is TGTGCCAGCAGCTTGGGACCTAGCACAGATACGCAGTATTTT.

The chain has TRBV5-6 and TRBJ2-1, with D maybe TRBD2 (5 bases). The CDR3 has 15 amino acids. The germline V gene has CDR1 SGHDT and CDR2 YYEEEE. The V and J ends lost 3 bases and 1 base respectively, with 11 bases between them. CDR3 protein: CASSSRLRSYNEQFF. Here the CDR3 DNA reads TGTGCCAGCAGCTCTAGACTAAGGTCCTACAATGAGCAGTTCTTC.

In nucleotides, the CDR3 is TGTGCCAGTAGTATCTTAGGGACGGCGGCTGAAAAACTGTTTTTT. This translates into CASSILGTAAEKLFF. The J gene is TRBJ1-4, the V gene TRBV19; the D gene is possibly TRBD1 (5 bases). Looked up from germline, CDR1 is LNHDA and CDR2 is SQIVND (reference sequence). Trimming left V 3 bases short and J 7 bases short, with 15 bases between. The length of the CDR3 is 15 residues.

The gene calls are TRBV15 and TRBJ1-5; no firm D call. Germline V lookup: CDR1 LNHNV, CDR2 YYDKDF (reference sequence). The CDR3 runs 14 residues. Trimming stripped 3 bases from V and 5 bases from J, with 11 bases between. The CDR3 region is CATSRRGRDQPQHF. The CDR3 DNA reads TGTGCCACCAGCAGGCGAGGAAGAGATCAGCCCCAGCATTTT.